A single sample gave rise to the 3 T cell receptor beta chains below, sequenced in a study of blood T cell repertoires in COVID-19. Here immunoSEQ multiplex PCR was the method, and the copy in TCRdb shows in-frame clones only, minus some. The sample holds a few hundred thousand clones, about 89% seen once. Material: peripheral blood. The receptors were sampled from a woman aged 45-59 years with acute or convalescent COVID-19.

The rearrangement uses TRBV18 and TRBJ1-2, with D unclear. The CDR3 has 17 residues. The germline V gene encodes CDR1 KGHSH and CDR2 LQKENI. The V end was cut by 3 bases, the J end by 4 bases, with 21 bases between. The DNA of the CDR3 is TGTGCCAGCTCACCTAACTCCCCGACATCGGTGGGCTATGGCTACACCTTC. Translating it yields CASSPNSPTSVGYGYTF.

The V call is TRBV28, the J call TRBJ2-7; TRBD2 might be the D (6 bases). The CDR3 runs to 15 residues. V was clipped by 5 bases and J by 3 bases, with 17 bases between them. Germline V gives CDR1 MDHEN, CDR2 SYDVKM. CDR3 region: CASSPGTPTYYEQYF. CDR3 DNA: TGTGCCAGCAGTCCCGGGACTCCTACCTACTACGAGCAGTACTTC.

V usage is TRBV28 and J usage is TRBJ2-5; 8 nucleotides line up with TRBD1. CDR1 and CDR2 (germline): MDHEN, SYDVKM. This CDR3 is 15 amino acids long. The V gene end was trimmed by 5 bases and the J gene end by 1 base; junction bases not matched to a gene: 6. CDR3: CASSGGQDFQETQYF. Here the CDR3 DNA reads TGTGCCAGCAGTGGGGGACAGGACTTCCAAGAGACCCAGTACTTC. The variable domain in full, completed from reference TRBV28 and TRBJ2-5, reads DVKVTQSSRYLVKRTGEKVFLECVQDMDHENMFWYRQDPGLGLRLIYFSYDVKMKEKGDIPEGYSVSREKKERFSLILESASTNQTSMYLCASSGGQDFQETQYFGPGTRLLVL.